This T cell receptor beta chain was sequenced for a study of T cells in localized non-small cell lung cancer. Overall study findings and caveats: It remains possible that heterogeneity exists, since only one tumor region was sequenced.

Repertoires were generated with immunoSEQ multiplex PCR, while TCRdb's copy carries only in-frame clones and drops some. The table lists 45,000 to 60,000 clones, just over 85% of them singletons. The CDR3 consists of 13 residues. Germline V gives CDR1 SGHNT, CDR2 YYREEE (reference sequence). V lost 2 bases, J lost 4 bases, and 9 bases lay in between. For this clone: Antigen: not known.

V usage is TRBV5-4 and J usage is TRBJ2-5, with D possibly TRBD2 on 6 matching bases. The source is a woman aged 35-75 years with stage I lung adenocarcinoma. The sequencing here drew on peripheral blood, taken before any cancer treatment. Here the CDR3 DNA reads TGTGCCAGCAGCTTTGGGGGGTTAGAGACCCAGTACTTC. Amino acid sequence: CASSFGGLETQYF.